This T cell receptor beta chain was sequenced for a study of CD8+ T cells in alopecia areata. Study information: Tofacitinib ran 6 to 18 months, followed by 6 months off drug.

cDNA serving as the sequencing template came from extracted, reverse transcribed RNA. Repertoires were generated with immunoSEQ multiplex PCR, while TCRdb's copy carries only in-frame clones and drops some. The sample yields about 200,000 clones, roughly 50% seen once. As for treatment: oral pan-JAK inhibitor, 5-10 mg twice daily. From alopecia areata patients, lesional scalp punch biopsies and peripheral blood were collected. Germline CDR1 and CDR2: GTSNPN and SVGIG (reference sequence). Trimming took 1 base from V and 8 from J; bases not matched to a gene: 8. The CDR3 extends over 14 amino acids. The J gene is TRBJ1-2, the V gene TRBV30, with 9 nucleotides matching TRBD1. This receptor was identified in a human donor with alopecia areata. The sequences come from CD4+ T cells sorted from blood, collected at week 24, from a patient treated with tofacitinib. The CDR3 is CAWSENRGLDGYTF. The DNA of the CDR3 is TGTGCCTGGAGTGAGAACAGGGGGCTGGACGGCTACACCTTC.